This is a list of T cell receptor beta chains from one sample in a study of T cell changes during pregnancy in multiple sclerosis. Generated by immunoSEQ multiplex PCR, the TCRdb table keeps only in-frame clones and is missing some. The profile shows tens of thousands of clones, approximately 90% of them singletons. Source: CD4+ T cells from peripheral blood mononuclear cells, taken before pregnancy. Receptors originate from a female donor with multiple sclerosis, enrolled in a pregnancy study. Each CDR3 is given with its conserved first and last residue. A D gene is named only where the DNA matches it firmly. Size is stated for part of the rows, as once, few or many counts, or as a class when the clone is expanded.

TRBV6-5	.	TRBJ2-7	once	TGTGCCAGCACGGACACCTCCTACGAGCAGTACTTC	CASTDTSYEQYF
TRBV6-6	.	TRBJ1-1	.	TGTGCCAGCAGTGCGACAGGGAACACTGAAGCTTTCTTT	CASSATGNTEAFF
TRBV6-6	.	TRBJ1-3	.	TGTGCCAGCGGGAGGGGTCTCTCTGGAAACACCATATATTTT	CASGRGLSGNTIYF
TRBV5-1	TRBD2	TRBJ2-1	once	TGCGCCAGCTCCCTCGACGGGGGGACCTACAATGAGCAGTTCTTC	CASSLDGGTYNEQFF
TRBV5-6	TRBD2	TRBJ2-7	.	TGTGCCAGCAGCTTGATTCGGCTAGCGGGGGGATACGAGCAGTACTTC	CASSLIRLAGGYEQYF
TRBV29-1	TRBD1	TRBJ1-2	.	TGCAGCGTTGCAGGGGGGGGCTACACCTTC	CSVAGGGYTF
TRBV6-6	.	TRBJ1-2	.	TGTGCCAGCAGCGTACAGGTGGCTAACTATGGCTACACCTTC	CASSVQVANYGYTF
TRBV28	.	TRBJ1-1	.	TGTGCCAGCACGCTTTGGGGGCAGGGGAACACTGAAGCTTTCTTT	CASTLWGQGNTEAFF
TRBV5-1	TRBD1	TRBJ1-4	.	TGCGCCAGCAGCTTGGGGACAGGCCTTGCAACTAATGAAAAACTGTTTTTT	CASSLGTGLATNEKLFF
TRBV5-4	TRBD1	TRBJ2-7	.	TGTGCCAGCAGCCCGACAGGGGGAATCTTCTACGAGCAGTACTTC	CASSPTGGIFYEQYF
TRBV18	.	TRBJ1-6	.	TGTGCCAGCTCACCCAACAGGGAATCACCCCTCCACTTT	CASSPNRESPLHF
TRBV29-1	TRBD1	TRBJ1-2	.	TGCAGCGTTGAAGATCGTGACAGGGGCCAAGATGGCTACACCTTC	CSVEDRDRGQDGYTF
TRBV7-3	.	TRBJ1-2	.	TGTGCCAGCAGCCAGGCAGGGTTCTATGGCTACACCTTC	CASSQAGFYGYTF
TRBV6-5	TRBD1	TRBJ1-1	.	TGTGCCAGCAGACGACAGGGAGCGTACACTGAAGCTTTCTTT	CASRRQGAYTEAFF
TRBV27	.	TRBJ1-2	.	TGTGCCGCGGGGTCGGGGGGTCGCACCTTC	CAAGSGGRTF
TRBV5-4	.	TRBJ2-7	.	TGTGCCAGCAGCACCCCTGCGGGGAGCGAGCAGTACTTC	CASSTPAGSEQYF
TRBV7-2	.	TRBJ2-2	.	TGTGCCAGCAGCCCACTCCCTATCTACAGGGTCACCGGGGAGCTGTTTTTT	CASSPLPIYRVTGELFF
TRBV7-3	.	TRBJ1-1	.	TGTGCCAGCAGCTTCGATGGAGCCACTGAAGCTTTCTTT	CASSFDGATEAFF
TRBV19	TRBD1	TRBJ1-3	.	TGTGCCAGTAGTATAATTCAGGCCAGGGGGTTTGGAAACACCATATATTTT	CASSIIQARGFGNTIYF
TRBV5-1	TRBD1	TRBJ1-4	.	TGCGCCAGCACCTACAGGGGTGGTGAAAAACTGTTTTTT	CASTYRGGEKLFF
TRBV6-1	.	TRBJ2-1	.	TGTGCCAGCAGACTACCGGGTCCTGACAATGAGCAGTTCTTC	CASRLPGPDNEQFF
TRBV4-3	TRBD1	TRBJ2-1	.	TGCGCCAGCAGCCAAGAACAGGGGGCCAGCGATGAGCAGTTCTTC	CASSQEQGASDEQFF
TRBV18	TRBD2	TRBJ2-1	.	TGTGCCAGCTCACCCTATGTGACGTGGGGGGGAAATTCAGATGAGCAGTTCTTC	CASSPYVTWGGNSDEQFF
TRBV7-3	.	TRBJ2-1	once	TGTGCCAGCAGCTCGTCGGCCTCCAGCGCGTACAATGAGCAGTTCTTC	CASSSSASSAYNEQFF
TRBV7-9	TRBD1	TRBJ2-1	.	TGTGCCAGCAGCTCCGAGACAGGGGTGGGCAATGAGCAGTTCTTC	CASSSETGVGNEQFF
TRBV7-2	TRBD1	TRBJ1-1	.	TGTGCCAGCAGCTCTATCGGACAGGGGGCTGTCCAAGCTTTCTTT	CASSSIGQGAVQAFF
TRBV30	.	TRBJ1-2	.	TGTGCCTGGACAGGGGATAAAGACTATGGCTACACCTTC	CAWTGDKDYGYTF
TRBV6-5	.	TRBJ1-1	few	TGTGCCAGCAGTTCCCCGGGACAAAGGAACACTGAAGCTTTCTTT	CASSSPGQRNTEAFF
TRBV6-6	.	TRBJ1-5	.	TGTGCCAGCAGAACTGACAGGCCCAATCAGCCCCAGCATTTT	CASRTDRPNQPQHF
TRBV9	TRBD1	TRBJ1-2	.	TGTGCCAGCAGCCTCAGCCCCCTACCGGGACAGGATTATGGCTACACCTTC	CASSLSPLPGQDYGYTF
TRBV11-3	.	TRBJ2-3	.	TGTGCCAGCAGCTTAGGAACAGGTTACGCAGATACGCAGTATTTT	CASSLGTGYADTQYF
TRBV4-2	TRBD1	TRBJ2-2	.	TGTGCCAGCAGCCAAGATGGGGCAGGGGGATACACCGGGGAGCTGTTTTTT	CASSQDGAGGYTGELFF
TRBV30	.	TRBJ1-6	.	TGTGCCTGGAGTGTATCCCATGGGCCAAGTTCACCCCTCCACTTT	CAWSVSHGPSSPLHF
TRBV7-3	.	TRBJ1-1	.	TGTGCCAGCAGCTTAACTCGGCAGGGAGGTACTGAAGCTTTCTTT	CASSLTRQGGTEAFF
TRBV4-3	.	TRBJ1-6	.	TGCGCCAGCAGTCATTCGGGGAGTTATAATTCACCCCTCCACTTT	CASSHSGSYNSPLHF
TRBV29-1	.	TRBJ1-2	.	TGCAGCGTTGAAGCCGCAGGCTCCATTAACTATGGCTACACCTTC	CSVEAAGSINYGYTF
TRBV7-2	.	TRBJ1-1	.	TGTGCCAGCAGCGAATCCCGGGGGGACACTGAAGCTTTCTTT	CASSESRGDTEAFF
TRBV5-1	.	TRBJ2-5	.	TGCGCCAGCAGCTCAACGGCCCCGGGGGAGACCCAGTACTTC	CASSSTAPGETQYF
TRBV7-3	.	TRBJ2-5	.	TGTGCCAGCAGCTTAGATTGGACTCAAGAGACCCAGTACTTC	CASSLDWTQETQYF
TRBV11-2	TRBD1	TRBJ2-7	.	TGTGCCAGCAGCTCGACTTTGGACAGGGGAATCTCCTACGAGCAGTACTTC	CASSSTLDRGISYEQYF
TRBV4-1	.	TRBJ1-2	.	TGCGCCAGCAGCCAAGATCAGGGCCTTACTAACTATGGCTACACCTTC	CASSQDQGLTNYGYTF
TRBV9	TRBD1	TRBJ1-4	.	TGTGCCAGCAGCGGGACAGGAGAAAAACTGTTTTTT	CASSGTGEKLFF
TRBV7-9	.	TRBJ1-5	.	TGTGCCAGCCCATTCAGGGTGAATAGCAATCAGCCCCAGCATTTT	CASPFRVNSNQPQHF
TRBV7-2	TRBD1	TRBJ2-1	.	TGTGCCAGCAGCTTACCCGGACAGGGCCTTGACAATGAGCAGTTCTTC	CASSLPGQGLDNEQFF
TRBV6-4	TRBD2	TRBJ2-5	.	TGTGCCAGCAGTGGCCGGACTAGCGGGGGGCCGTATCACGGGACCCAGTACTTC	CASSGRTSGGPYHGTQYF
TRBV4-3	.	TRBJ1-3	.	TGCGCCAGCAGCCAGAACTCCGGGACGGGACTCTCTGGAAACACCATATATTTT	CASSQNSGTGLSGNTIYF
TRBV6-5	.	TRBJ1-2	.	TGTGCCAGCAGTTTGACACAATCTATGGCTACCGGCTACACCTTC	CASSLTQSMATGYTF
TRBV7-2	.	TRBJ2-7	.	TGTGCCAGCAGCCCCCGTGCGGGGGCCCCCTACGAGCAGTACTTC	CASSPRAGAPYEQYF
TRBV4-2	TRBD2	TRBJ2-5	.	TGTGCCAGCAGCCAAGACCCTAGCGGGGGAGTGCGGGAGACCCAGTACTTC	CASSQDPSGGVRETQYF
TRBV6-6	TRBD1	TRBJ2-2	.	TGTGCCAGCAGTCCAGACAGGGTGACCGGGGAGCTGTTTTTT	CASSPDRVTGELFF
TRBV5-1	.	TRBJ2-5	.	TGCGCCAGCAGCTTAGGGGGTTGGGAGACCCAGTACTTC	CASSLGGWETQYF
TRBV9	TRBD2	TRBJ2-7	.	TGTGCCAGCAGCGTAACCCGACTAGCGGAGCGATACGAGCAGTACTTC	CASSVTRLAERYEQYF
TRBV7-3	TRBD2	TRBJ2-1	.	TGTGCCAGCAGCTCGGGACTAGCGGGGGGACACAATGAGCAGTTCTTC	CASSSGLAGGHNEQFF
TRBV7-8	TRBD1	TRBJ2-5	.	TGTGCCAGCAGCACGGACAGGGAAGAGACCCAGTACTTC	CASSTDREETQYF
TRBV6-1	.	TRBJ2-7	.	TGTGCCAGCAGTGAGGGGCAGCCCTACGAGCAGTACTTC	CASSEGQPYEQYF
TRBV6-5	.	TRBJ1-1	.	TGTGCCAGCAAATTATTGGGGGGGAACACTGAAGCTTTCTTT	CASKLLGGNTEAFF
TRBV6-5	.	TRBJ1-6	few	TGTGCCAGCACGAAGGACAGAGCCAATTCACCCCTCCACTTT	CASTKDRANSPLHF